Reported below is one TCR beta chain. V lost 5 bases to trimming and J lost 7 bases; unmatched junction nucleotides: 5. The germline CDR1 and CDR2 sequences are SGHTA and FQGNSA. This CDR3 spans 14 amino acids. PCR used 60 Vbeta primers and 13 Jbeta primers. The method was immunoSEQ multiplex PCR; TCRdb's version includes in-frame clones alone and lacks a portion of them. The sample shows approximately 160,000 clones, around 79% of them seen only once. The data derive from a study of cytomegalovirus exposure and HLA in healthy donors. V gene TRBV7-2 combines with J gene TRBJ1-5; 10 positions agree with TRBD1. The sequence derives from a middle-aged woman in good health and CMV-seropositive. Sequencing was performed on PBMCs. Here the CDR3 DNA reads TGTGCCAGCAGCGGCGACAGGGGGCAGCAGCCCCAGCATTTT. It encodes CASSGDRGQQPQHF.